This T cell receptor beta chain was sequenced during a study of T cells in Graves' hyperthyroidism and ophthalmopathy. It was RNA transcripts that yielded the amplified TCR beta CDR3 regions. A first-round RT-PCR of the TCR CDR3 used the HTBI primer set. TCRdb reanalysed the multiplex PCR reads using MiXCR and keeps one entry per CDR3 protein. Altogether a few hundred thousand distinct CDR3 sequences are present, more than 20% being singletons, with the ten largest covering about 25%. This clonotype turned up a few times. The CDR3 consists of 15 residues. Deletions cut 6 bases from V and 4 bases from J, with 19 bases between. Germline lookup yields CDR1 ENHRY and CDR2 SYGVKD.

The material sequenced was blood. The sequence came from a man between 18 and 29 years old with Graves' hyperthyroidism. The chain employs TRBV10-3 and TRBJ2-7; D tentatively fits TRBD1 or TRBD2 (5 bases each). CDR3 region: CAISAQVGVRYEQYF. Written as DNA, the CDR3 is TGTGCCATCAGCGCACAGGTGGGAGTACGGTACGAGCAGTACTTC.